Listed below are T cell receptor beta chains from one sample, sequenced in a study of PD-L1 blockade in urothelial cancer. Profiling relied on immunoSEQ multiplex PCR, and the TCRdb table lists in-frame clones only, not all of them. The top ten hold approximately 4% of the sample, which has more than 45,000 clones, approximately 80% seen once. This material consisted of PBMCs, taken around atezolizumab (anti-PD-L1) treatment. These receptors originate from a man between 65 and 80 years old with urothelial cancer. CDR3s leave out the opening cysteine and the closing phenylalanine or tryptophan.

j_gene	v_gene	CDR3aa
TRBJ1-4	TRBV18	ASSPVRPGQGSEKLF
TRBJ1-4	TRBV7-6	ASSRHLTNEKLF
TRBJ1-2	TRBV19	ASSIDTLGYGYT
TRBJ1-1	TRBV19	ASSMPRRNTEAF
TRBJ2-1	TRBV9	ASSVVAGGSYNEQF
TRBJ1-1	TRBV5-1	ASSLGGILNTEAF
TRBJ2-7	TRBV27	ASRGRDSRLH
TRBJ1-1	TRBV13	ASSPSGDRHGLNTEAF
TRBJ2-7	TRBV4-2	ASSRELGLAGKYEQY
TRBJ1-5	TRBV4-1	ASSQDRGRQPQH
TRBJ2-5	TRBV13	ASSLGASGGRFTETQY
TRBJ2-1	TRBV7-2	ASSFETSVNEQF
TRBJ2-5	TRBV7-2	ASSLAPGRQETQY
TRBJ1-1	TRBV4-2	ASSQGTSSQKQG
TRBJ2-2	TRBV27	ASSLQGPPNTGELF
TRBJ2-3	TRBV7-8	ASSFERGGADTQY
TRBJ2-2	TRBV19	ASTGDSVFGGELF
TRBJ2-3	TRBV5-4	ASRRRGGTDTQY
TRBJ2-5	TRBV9	ASSTGLANRETQY
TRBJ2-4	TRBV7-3	ASSFGGSDIQY
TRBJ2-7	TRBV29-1	SVRDSIDYEQY
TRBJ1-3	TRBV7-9	ASSLVGFGNTIY
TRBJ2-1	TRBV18	ASSPPGQGWNEQF
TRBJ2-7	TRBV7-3	ASSPGQGPYEQY
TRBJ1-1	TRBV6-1	ASSESVRVVTLGNTEAF
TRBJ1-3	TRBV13	ASSRYETGQGRNTIY
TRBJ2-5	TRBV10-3	AIAGSTGETQY
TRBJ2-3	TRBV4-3	ASSHFISGGTTDTQY
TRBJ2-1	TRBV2	ASSESSEAMVGEQF
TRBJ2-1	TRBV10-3	AMSVGLAGVGEQF
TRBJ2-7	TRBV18	ASSTTPNYEQY
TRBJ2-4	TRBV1	TSSQPPMDRENIQY
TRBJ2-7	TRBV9	ASSVSVSGEQY
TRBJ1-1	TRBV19	ASTDAGRGATEAF
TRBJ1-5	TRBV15	ATSRRTGRNQPQH
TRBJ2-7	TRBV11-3	ASSLEVFGQPHYEQY
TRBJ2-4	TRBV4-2	ASSPRATRERRVNIQY
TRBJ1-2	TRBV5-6	ASSLDPSGGINYGYT
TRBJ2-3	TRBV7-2	ASSLDGRSDTQY
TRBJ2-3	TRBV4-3	ASSQGGGGYTDTQY
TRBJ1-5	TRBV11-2	ASSLGGPQPQH
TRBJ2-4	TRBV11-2	ASSLIRAGGNIQY
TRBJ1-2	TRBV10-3	AISMDRGYGYT
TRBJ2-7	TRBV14	ASSPWARVEEQY
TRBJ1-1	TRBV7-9	ASSLVQSNTEAF
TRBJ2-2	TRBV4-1	ASSQSGLNTGELF
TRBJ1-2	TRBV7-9	ASSLALGTGHGYT
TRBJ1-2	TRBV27	ASTRGGGRRDGYT
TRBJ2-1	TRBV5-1	ASSLEIAGAHEQF
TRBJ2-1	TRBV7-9	ASRQPGQGNNEQF
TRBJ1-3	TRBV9	ASSGRQGGNTIY
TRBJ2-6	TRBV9	ASSVTGSGANVLT
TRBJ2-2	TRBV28	ASSPMTGAPQNTGELF